This T cell receptor beta chain derives from a study of cytomegalovirus exposure and HLA in healthy donors. Study results and limitations: Common viral pathogens seemed to be connected with several of the most significant clusters, according to a later analysis. There were under 200 TCR beta chains listed as cytomegalovirus-associated.

Comments on this clone: Its antigen remains unknown.

This CDR3 has 16 amino acids. CDR1 is MDHEN, CDR2 SYDVKM, per germline. With 3 bases clipped from V and 9 bases from J, the junction kept 11 bases outside the gene matches. 60 Vbeta and 13 Jbeta primers were used in PCR. Sequencing was performed with immunoSEQ multiplex PCR; in TCRdb, only in-frame clones are kept and a portion is missing. The data show about 150,000 clones, with under 80% seen just once and roughly 2% held by the top ten. This TCR came from a man aged 30 to 45 in good health and CMV-seronegative. The rearrangement joins TRBV28 to TRBJ2-1; 10 nucleotides line up with TRBD1. What was sequenced was PBMCs. CDR3 amino acids: CASSFSGTGVFGEQFF. The CDR3 DNA reads as TGTGCCAGCAGTTTCTCCGGGACAGGGGTGTTCGGTGAGCAGTTCTTC. The variable domain in full, completed from reference TRBV28 and TRBJ2-1, reads DVKVTQSSRYLVKRTGEKVFLECVQDMDHENMFWYRQDPGLGLRLIYFSYDVKMKEKGDIPEGYSVSREKKERFSLILESASTNQTSMYLCASSFSGTGVFGEQFFGPGTRLTVL.